The clone carrying this TCR beta chain was seen a handful of times. This sample was taken from a study of early T cells in non-severe SARS-CoV-2 infection. Study background: Sequencing was performed on bulk RNA from unsorted whole blood, leaving chains unpaired.

Molecules of cDNA were individually given unique molecular identifiers that were attached to them. In TCRdb, the 5' RACE reads were re-called with MiXCR into one record per CDR3 protein. The data hold 75,000 to 90,000 distinct CDR3 sequences, with 14% to 15% observed a single time. Germline-derived CDR1 and CDR2 are MNHEY and SMNVEV (reference sequence). J lost 1 base, V lost 4 bases, and 4 bases had no gene match. The CDR3 runs 15 residues. This sequence joins TRBV27 and TRBJ2-1, with 7 bases identical to TRBD1. The source material was whole blood. The TCR was taken from an adult who was a healthcare worker with PCR-confirmed SARS-CoV-2 infection or an uninfected control (not recorded which). The CDR3 DNA reads as TGTGCCAGCAGTTCCCTACAGGGGTCCTACAATGAGCAGTTCTTC. The encoded protein is CASSSLQGSYNEQFF.